These 23 T cell receptor beta chains were all obtained from the same sample, sequenced in a study of graft-versus-host responses after intestinal transplantation. Generated by immunoSEQ multiplex PCR, the TCRdb table keeps only in-frame clones and is missing some. The sample contains around 90,000 clones, about 94% of which appear only once. Their target antigens are unknown. Here the sequenced sample was unstimulated CD4+ T cells sorted from spleen or lymph node cells, taken before transplant. These TCRs come from a human donor who was the organ donor for an intestinal transplant.

This chain uses TRBV15 with TRBJ2-7; the match to TRBD1 covers 9 bases. CDR1 is LNHNV and CDR2 is YYDKDF in the germline V gene (reference sequence). Trimming removed 5 bases from V and 1 base from J; junction bases left unmatched: 9. The CDR3 spans 16 residues. The CDR3 loop reads CATSSPAGTGSYEQYF. The CDR3 coding sequence is TGTGCCACCAGCTCCCCAGCCGGGACAGGGTCCTACGAGCAGTACTTC.

The chain links TRBV27 to TRBJ2-7, with a possible D match to TRBD2 (6 bases). Trimming shortened V by 0 bases and J by 2 bases, and 20 bases separated the two germline ends. The length of the CDR3 is 18 residues. The V gene's germline CDR1 is MNHEY and CDR2 SMNVEV (reference sequence). In DNA form, the CDR3 reads TGTGCCAGCAGTTTATCGCGGCCATTCGCGGGGCGGCCCTACGAGCAGTACTTC. Translation gives CASSLSRPFAGRPYEQYF.

As for this clone: Different DNA sequences within this sample yield the same CDR3. The chain links TRBV5-1 to TRBJ1-2; 7 bases fit TRBD1. Germline V gene sequence: CDR1 SGHRS, CDR2 YFSETQ. The CDR3 runs 14 residues. With V trimmed by 0 bases and J by 5 bases, 4 bases remained unmatched. CDR3 residues: CASSLDRGGYGYTF. CDR3 nucleotides: TGCGCCAGCAGCTTGGACAGGGGAGGGTATGGCTACACCTTC.

The chain uses TRBV4-3 and TRBJ1-4; a weak D match, TRBD1 (5 bases). Per germline, CDR1 LGHNA and CDR2 YSLEER. There are 17 residues in the CDR3. V was trimmed by 0 bases and J by 1 base, leaving 12 bases between them. CDR3 sequence (DNA): TGCGCCAGCAGCCAAGACTACACCAGGGTAACTAATGAAAAACTGTTTTTT. Protein sequence: CASSQDYTRVTNEKLFF.

V usage is TRBV7-2 and J usage is TRBJ1-2; D is unclear. V was shortened by 4 bases and J by 2 bases, with 8 bases between the two germline ends. Germline V gene lookup returns CDR1 SGHTA and CDR2 FQGNSA. CDR3 length equals 13 residues. For the CDR3, the DNA is TGTGCCAGCAGCTCAACGGTAAACTATGGCTACACCTTC. Residues: CASSSTVNYGYTF.

V and J are TRBV7-2 and TRBJ1-1; a weak D match, TRBD1 (6 bases). CDR3 length: 14 residues. Germline lookup yields CDR1 SGHTA and CDR2 FQGNSA. The V gene lost 1 base and the J gene lost 1 base, with 7 bases spanning the gap. Here the CDR3 DNA reads TGTGCCAGCAGCTTAGGCAGGGGGAACACTGAAGCTTTCTTT. Its translation: CASSLGRGNTEAFF. Full variable domain (outside the CDR3, taken from reference TRBV7-2 and TRBJ1-1): GAGVSQSPSNKVTEKGKDVELRCDPISGHTALYWYRQSLGQGLEFLIYFQGNSAPDKSGLPSDRFSAERTGGSVSTLTIQRTQQEDSAVYLCASSLGRGNTEAFFGQGTRLTVV.

Details on this clone: One end of the junction is discordant with germline, which a read error may explain. The rearrangement links TRBV19 to TRBJ1-1, with 7 bases identical to TRBD1. The germline V gene has CDR1 LNHDA and CDR2 SQIVND (reference sequence). The CDR3 covers 14 residues. CDR3 nucleotides: TGTGCCAGTAGTACCGAGACAGGGAACGCTGAAGCTTTCTTT. Protein: CASSTETGNAEAFF.

The CDR3 loop reads CASSLERQLTLYGYTF. The CDR3 nucleotides read TGCGCCAGCAGCCTGGAGCGACAGCTCACTCTCTATGGCTACACCTTC. V usage is TRBV4-1 and J usage is TRBJ1-2, with D perhaps matching TRBD1 (5 bases). Germline lookup yields CDR1 MGHRA and CDR2 YSYEKL. The CDR3 runs to 16 residues. V lost 4 bases, J lost 4 bases, and 19 bases lay in between.

The V and J genes are TRBV5-5 and TRBJ1-1; tentative D call: TRBD1 (6 bases). V lost 1 base and J lost 2, with 9 bases in between. The germline V gene has CDR1 SGHKS and CDR2 YYEKEE (reference sequence). The CDR3 has 14 amino acids. In nucleotides, the CDR3 is TGTGCCAGCAGCTTGCGACAGGTTAACACTGAAGCTTTCTTT. It yields the protein CASSLRQVNTEAFF.

V is TRBV9 and J is TRBJ1-1; 10 nucleotides line up with TRBD1. The CDR3 extends over 14 amino acids. Germline V gene data show CDR1 as SGDLS and CDR2 as YYNGEE. The junction had 5 bases not matched to a gene; V was cut back by 3 bases and J by 6 bases. Written as DNA, the CDR3 is TGTGCCAGCAGCGGGGGACAGGGGATTGCTGAAGCTTTCTTT. This codes for CASSGGQGIAEAFF.

The gene calls are TRBV7-3 and TRBJ2-5; no clear D gene. The CDR3 loop spans 13 amino acids. Germline-derived CDR1 and CDR2 are SGHTA and FQGTGA. With 1 base removed from V and 3 bases from J, the gap between germline ends came to 6 bases. The CDR3 sequence: CASSLSREETQYF. In nucleotides, the CDR3 is TGTGCCAGCAGCTTAAGTAGGGAAGAGACCCAGTACTTC.

This clone was seen a single time. CDR3 sequence: CASRNLTSSGTQYF. CDR3 DNA sequence: TGTGCCAGCAGGAACCTCACGTCGTCAGGCACGCAGTATTTT. This chain uses TRBV11-3 with TRBJ2-3, with D unclear. There are 14 residues in the CDR3. Germline CDR1 is SGHNT and CDR2 is YENEEA. V lost 6 bases and J lost 9, with 19 bases in between.

V usage is TRBV27 and J usage is TRBJ1-4, with 9 bases identical to TRBD1. CDR1 is MNHEY, CDR2 SMNVEV, per germline (reference sequence). There are 14 residues in the CDR3. The ends lost 6 bases at V and 4 bases at J; junction bases unmatched: 3. For the CDR3, the DNA is TGTGCCAGCAGCAGGACAGGGGTTAATGAAAAACTGTTTTTT. Residues: CASSRTGVNEKLFF.

The V call is TRBV7-9, the J call TRBJ1-2; the D gene is possibly TRBD1 (5 bases). Trimming removed 1 base at V and 4 bases at J, with 13 bases between. In germline, CDR1 is SEHNR, CDR2 FQNEAQ (reference sequence). The CDR3 runs to 15 residues. The CDR3 loop is CASSLGTPGFYGYTF. The CDR3, as DNA: TGTGCCAGCAGCTTAGGCACCCCAGGGTTCTATGGCTACACCTTC.

Only a few counts were recorded for this clone. The rearrangement links TRBV4-1 to TRBJ2-2, with 7 positions matching TRBD1. Germline trimming cut 6 bases from V and 0 bases from J; bases unmatched to any gene: 1. The CDR3 runs 14 residues. Germline V gives CDR1 MGHRA, CDR2 YSYEKL. CDR3 nucleotide sequence: TGCGCCAGCAGGACAGGGACGAACACCGGGGAGCTGTTTTTT. This translates into CASRTGTNTGELFF.

The V call is TRBV5-1, the J call TRBJ1-4; tentatively, D is TRBD1 (5 bases). The CDR3 loop spans 15 amino acids. Trimming took 4 bases from V and 3 from J, leaving 13 bases between them. Germline V CDR1 and CDR2: SGHRS, YFSETQ. The CDR3 DNA reads as TGCGCCAGCAGCCTAGACAGACCGCCTAATGAAAAACTGTTTTTT. Translating it yields CASSLDRPPNEKLFF.

The chain uses TRBV4-1 and TRBJ1-2, with D unclear. CDR1 is MGHRA, CDR2 YSYEKL, per germline. The V gene lost 4 bases and the J gene lost 8 bases, with 14 bases spanning the gap. The CDR3 extends over 13 amino acids. CDR3: CASSPEYTGGYTF. As DNA, the CDR3 is TGCGCCAGCAGCCCAGAATACACGGGGGGCTACACCTTC.

J is TRBJ2-7 and V is TRBV28; 12 bases align to TRBD2. This CDR3 comprises 15 residues. With 7 bases clipped from V and 2 bases from J, the junction kept 6 bases outside the gene matches. From germline, CDR1 is MDHEN and CDR2 SYDVKM. The DNA of the CDR3 is TGTGCCAGCACCGAACTAGCGGGGGGCACCTACGAGCAGTACTTC. Translation: CASTELAGGTYEQYF. Full variable domain (missing parts from reference TRBV28 and TRBJ2-7): DVKVTQSSRYLVKRTGEKVFLECVQDMDHENMFWYRQDPGLGLRLIYFSYDVKMKEKGDIPEGYSVSREKKERFSLILESASTNQTSMYLCASTELAGGTYEQYFGPGTRLTVT.

In this sample, this clone turned up once. The CDR3 DNA sequence: TGTGCCAGCAGTTTATCGGGACAGAGACATAGCAATCAGCCCCAGCATTTT. It yields the protein CASSLSGQRHSNQPQHF. The rearrangement links TRBV28 to TRBJ1-5; 7 bases agree with TRBD1. Per germline, CDR1 MDHEN and CDR2 SYDVKM. The CDR3 totals 17 residues. Trimming cost V 1 base and J 0 bases; bases outside gene matches: 6.

This chain links TRBV6-1 with TRBJ2-7; D assignment may be TRBD1 or TRBD2 (7 bases each). The germline V gene encodes CDR1 MNHNS and CDR2 SASEGT. CDR3 length equals 15 residues. Trimming took off 6 bases at V and 7 bases at J, with 22 bases between the two ends. CDR3: CASSPGGALRLEQYF. The DNA for the CDR3 is TGTGCCAGCAGCCCAGGGGGGGCCCTCAGGTTAGAGCAGTACTTC.

This clone occurred once. Germline is not matched at one junction end, which may reflect a read error. The chain recombines TRBV5-1 with TRBJ1-1; perhaps TRBD1 as D (5 bases). The CDR3 is 14 residues long. Germline-derived CDR1 and CDR2 are SGHRS and YFSETQ. CDR3 DNA sequence: TGCGCCAGCAGCTTGGGCGGGACGGACACTGGAGCTTTCTTT. Encoded protein: CASSLGGTDTGAFF.

The chain employs TRBV2 and TRBJ2-1; perhaps TRBD1 as D (5 bases). This CDR3 region has 13 residues. Germline CDR1 is SNHLY and CDR2 is FYNNEI. Trimming left V 7 bases short and J 6 bases short, with 13 bases between. In nucleotides, the CDR3 is TGTGCCAGCATGGTTGACAGAACCAATGAGCAGTTCTTC. Amino acid sequence: CASMVDRTNEQFF.

The rearrangement joins TRBV4-2 to TRBJ2-1; 13 bases agree with TRBD2. CDR3 length equals 16 residues. The V and J ends lost 1 base and 9 bases, in that order; junction bases with no gene match: 6. The germline V gene has CDR1 LGHNA and CDR2 YNFKEQ. As DNA, the CDR3 is TGTGCCAGCAGCCAAGTAACTAGCGGGGGGGGAGGTGAGCAGTTCTTC. The encoded protein is CASSQVTSGGGGEQFF.